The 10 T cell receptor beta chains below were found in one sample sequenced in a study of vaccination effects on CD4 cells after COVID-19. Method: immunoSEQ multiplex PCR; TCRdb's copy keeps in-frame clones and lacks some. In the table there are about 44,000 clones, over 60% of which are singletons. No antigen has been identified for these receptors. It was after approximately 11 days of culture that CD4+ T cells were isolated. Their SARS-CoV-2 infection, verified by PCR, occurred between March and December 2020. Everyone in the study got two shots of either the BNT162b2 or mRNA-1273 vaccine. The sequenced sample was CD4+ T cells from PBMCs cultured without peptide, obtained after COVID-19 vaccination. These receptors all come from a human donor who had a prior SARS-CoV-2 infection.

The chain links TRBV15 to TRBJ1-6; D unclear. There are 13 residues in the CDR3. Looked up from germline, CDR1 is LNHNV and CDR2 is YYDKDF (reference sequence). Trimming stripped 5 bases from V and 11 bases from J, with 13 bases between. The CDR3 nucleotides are TGTGCCACCAGCGCAAGCCCGGGAACACCCCTCCACTTT. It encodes CATSASPGTPLHF.

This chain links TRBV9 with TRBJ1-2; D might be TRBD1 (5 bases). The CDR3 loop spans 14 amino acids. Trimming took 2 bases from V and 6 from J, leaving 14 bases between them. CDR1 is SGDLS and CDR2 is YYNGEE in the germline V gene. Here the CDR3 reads CASSVITGGDGYTF. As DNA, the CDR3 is TGTGCCAGCAGCGTTATAACGGGGGGGGATGGCTACACCTTC.

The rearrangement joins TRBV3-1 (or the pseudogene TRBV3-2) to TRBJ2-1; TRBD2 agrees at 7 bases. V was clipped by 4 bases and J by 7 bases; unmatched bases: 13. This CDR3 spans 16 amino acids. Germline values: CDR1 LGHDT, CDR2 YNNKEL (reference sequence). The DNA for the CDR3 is TGTGCCAGCAGCCCCCTCGCGGGAGTGGGAAAAAATGAGCAGTTCTTC. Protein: CASSPLAGVGKNEQFF.

In nucleotides, the CDR3 is TGTGCCAGCAGCCCAACCTCAGACCACAATGAGCAGTTCTTC. Its translation is CASSPTSDHNEQFF. The gene calls are TRBV7-2 and TRBJ2-1; D gene unclear. Germline V lookup: CDR1 SGHTA, CDR2 FQGNSA. Trimming left V 5 bases short and J 5 bases short, with 13 bases between. There are 14 residues in the CDR3.

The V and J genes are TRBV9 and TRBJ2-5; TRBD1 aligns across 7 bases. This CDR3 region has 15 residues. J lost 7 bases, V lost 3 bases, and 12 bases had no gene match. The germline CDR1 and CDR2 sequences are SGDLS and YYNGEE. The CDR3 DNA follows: TGTGCCAGCAGCGCCGAACAGGGGACCGGGGTGACCCAGTACTTC. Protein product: CASSAEQGTGVTQYF.

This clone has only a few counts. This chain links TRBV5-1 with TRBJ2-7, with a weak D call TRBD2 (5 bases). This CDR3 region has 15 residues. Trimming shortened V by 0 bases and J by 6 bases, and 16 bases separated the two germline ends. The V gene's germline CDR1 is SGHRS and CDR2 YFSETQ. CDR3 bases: TGCGCCAGCAGCTTGGGACCGGGGTCGCAGTCCGAGCAGTACTTC. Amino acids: CASSLGPGSQSEQYF. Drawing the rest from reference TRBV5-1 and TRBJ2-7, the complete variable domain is KAGVTQTPRYLIKTRGQQVTLSCSPISGHRSVSWYQQTPGQGLQFLFEYFSETQRNKGNFPGRFSGRQFSNSRSEMNVSTLELGDSALYLCASSLGPGSQSEQYFGPGTRLTVT.

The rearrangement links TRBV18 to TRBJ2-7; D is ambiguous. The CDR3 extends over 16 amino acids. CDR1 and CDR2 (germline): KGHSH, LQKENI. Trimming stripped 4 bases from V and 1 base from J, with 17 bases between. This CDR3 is CASSLNPRPISYEQYF. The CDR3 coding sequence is TGTGCCAGCTCACTCAACCCGCGTCCTATTTCCTACGAGCAGTACTTC. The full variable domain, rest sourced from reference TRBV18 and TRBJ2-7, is NAGVMQNPRHLVRRRGQEARLRCSPMKGHSHVYWYRQLPEEGLKFMVYLQKENIIDESGMPKERFSAEFPKEGPSILRIQQVVRGDSAAYFCASSLNPRPISYEQYFGPGTRLTVT.

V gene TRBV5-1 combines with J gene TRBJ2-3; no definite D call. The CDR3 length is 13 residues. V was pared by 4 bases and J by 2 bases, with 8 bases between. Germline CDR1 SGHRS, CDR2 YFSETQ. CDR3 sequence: CASSVESTDTQYF. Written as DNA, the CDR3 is TGCGCCAGCAGCGTGGAGTCCACAGATACGCAGTATTTT.

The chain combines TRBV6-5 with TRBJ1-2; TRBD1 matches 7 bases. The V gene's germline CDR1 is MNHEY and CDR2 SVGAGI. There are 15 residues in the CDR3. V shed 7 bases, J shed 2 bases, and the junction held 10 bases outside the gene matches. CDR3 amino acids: CASTPQGVRNYGYTF. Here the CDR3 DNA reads TGTGCCAGCACTCCCCAGGGGGTACGGAACTATGGCTACACCTTC.

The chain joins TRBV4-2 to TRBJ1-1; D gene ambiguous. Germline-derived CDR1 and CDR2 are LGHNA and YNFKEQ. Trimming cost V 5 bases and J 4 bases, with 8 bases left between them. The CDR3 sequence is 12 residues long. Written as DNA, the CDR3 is TGTGCCAGCAGCGTAGGAGCCACTGAAGCTTTCTTT. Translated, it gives CASSVGATEAFF.